The rows below give T cell receptor beta chains drawn from one sample of a study of shared clonotypes between healthy human individuals. Assay used: immunoSEQ multiplex PCR; TCRdb lists only in-frame clones, some missing. The data show around 610,000 clones, about 95% seen once. The specimen was naive CD8+ T cells sorted from blood. Receptors originate from a woman aged 25 to 45 in good health. The CDR3 runs from the conserved cysteine through the conserved F or W. A D gene is named only where the DNA matches it firmly. Expanded clones get a size class; other rows say once, few or many, or leave the size out.

.	TRBD1	TRBV11-2	TRBJ1-1	CASSPAKGTGVTEAFF	TGTGCCAGCAGCCCTGCCAAGGGGACAGGGGTAACTGAAGCTTTCTTT
.	.	TRBV5-1	TRBJ1-1	CASSPRGNEAFF	TGCGCCAGCAGCCCAAGAGGCAATGAAGCTTTCTTT
.	.	TRBV5-4	TRBJ2-7	CASSLWSGEQYF	TGTGCCAGCAGCTTGTGGTCGGGGGAGCAGTACTTC
.	.	TRBV30	TRBJ1-2	CAWSVGMADGYTF	TGTGCCTGGAGTGTAGGCATGGCAGATGGCTACACCTTC
.	TRBD2	TRBV27	TRBJ2-4	CPAGRENIQYF	TGTCCCGCGGGGAGGGAAAACATTCAGTACTTC
.	TRBD1	TRBV4-2	TRBJ2-7	CASSQDGGQDVYEQYF	TGTGCCAGCAGCCAAGATGGGGGACAGGACGTCTACGAGCAGTACTTC
.	.	TRBV5-6	TRBJ2-7	CASSLHPAPEQYF	TGTGCCAGCAGCTTGCATCCAGCTCCCGAGCAGTACTTC
.	TRBD2	TRBV10-1	TRBJ2-1	CASSGSSGIYNEQFF	TGCGCCAGCAGTGGTTCTAGCGGGATCTACAATGAGCAGTTCTTC
.	.	TRBV29-1	TRBJ2-7	CSVSKTSSYEQYF	TGCAGCGTCTCAAAGACTAGCTCCTACGAGCAGTACTTC
.	TRBD1	TRBV27	TRBJ2-3	CASQTGGSTDTQYF	TGTGCCAGCCAAACAGGGGGAAGCACAGATACGCAGTATTTT
.	.	TRBV4-1	TRBJ2-5	CASSQSGLGLGETQYF	TGCGCCAGCAGCCAATCGGGGCTCGGGTTAGGGGAGACCCAGTACTTC
.	TRBD2	TRBV27	TRBJ2-1	CASSGYSGRAYNEQFF	TGTGCCAGCAGTGGCTATAGCGGGAGGGCCTACAATGAGCAGTTCTTC
.	TRBD1	TRBV28	TRBJ2-1	CASTQFETGEHNEQFF	TGTGCCAGCACGCAATTCGAGACAGGGGAACATAATGAGCAGTTCTTC
.	.	TRBV5-6	TRBJ2-3	CASSWGRSIDTQYF	TGTGCCAGCAGCTGGGGGCGGAGCATAGATACGCAGTATTTT
.	.	TRBV28	TRBJ1-5	CASSPGHSNQPQHF	TGTGCCAGCAGCCCAGGACATTCCAATCAGCCCCAGCATTTT
.	.	TRBV28	TRBJ1-5	CASRHLPGGLGQPQHF	TGTGCCAGCAGACACTTACCGGGGGGCTTAGGCCAGCCCCAGCATTTT
.	.	TRBV27	TRBJ1-1	CASSLIGGNTEAFF	TGTGCCAGCAGTTTAATCGGCGGCAACACTGAAGCTTTCTTT
.	TRBD2	TRBV14	TRBJ2-7	CASSQDTGLVSHEQYF	TGTGCCAGCAGCCAAGATACGGGACTAGTTTCGCACGAGCAGTACTTC
.	TRBD1	TRBV7-8	TRBJ2-7	CASRSPGQGGYEQYF	TGTGCCAGCAGATCCCCGGGACAGGGGGGCTACGAGCAGTACTTC
.	.	TRBV19	TRBJ1-2	CASSIPTDKYGYTF	TGTGCCAGTAGTATCCCGACGGACAAGTATGGCTACACCTTC
.	.	TRBV19	TRBJ1-1	CASSRGPKNTEAFF	TGTGCCAGTAGTAGGGGACCGAAGAACACTGAAGCTTTCTTT
.	TRBD1	TRBV5-1	TRBJ1-1	CASSPLTGGRTEAFF	TGCGCCAGCAGCCCACTGACAGGGGGGCGGACTGAAGCTTTCTTT
.	.	TRBV7-8	TRBJ2-1	CASSLAITTIYNEQFF	TGTGCCAGCAGCTTAGCGATAACTACCATCTACAATGAGCAGTTCTTC
.	TRBD1	TRBV5-1	TRBJ1-5	CASSQTGGDYGNQPQHF	TGCGCCAGCAGCCAAACAGGGGGTGATTATGGCAATCAGCCCCAGCATTTT
.	.	TRBV29-1	TRBJ1-1	CSVEEVTDTEAFF	TGCAGCGTTGAAGAGGTAACCGACACTGAAGCTTTCTTT
.	.	TRBV6-5	TRBJ1-5	CASSLIINQPQHF	TGTGCCAGCAGTTTAATTATCAATCAGCCCCAGCATTTT
.	TRBD1	TRBV28	TRBJ2-1	CASSGTALYNEQFF	TGTGCCAGTTCCGGGACAGCGCTATACAATGAGCAGTTCTTC
.	.	TRBV7-6	TRBJ2-1	CASSLLPQKGEQFF	TGTGCCAGCAGCTTACTCCCCCAAAAGGGTGAGCAGTTCTTC
.	.	TRBV30	TRBJ2-3	CAWSSGGTDTQYF	TGTGCCTGGAGTAGCGGTGGGACAGATACGCAGTATTTT
.	.	TRBV25-1	TRBJ2-6	CASSELDASSGANVLTF	TGTGCCAGCAGTGAACTTGACGCAAGCTCTGGGGCCAACGTCCTGACTTTC
.	.	TRBV19	TRBJ1-1	CASNNAGERTEAFF	TGTGCCAGTAATAACGCAGGGGAGAGAACTGAAGCTTTCTTT
.	.	TRBV9	TRBJ2-1	CASSVGLATYNEQFF	TGTGCCAGCAGCGTAGGGCTGGCCACCTACAATGAGCAGTTCTTC
.	TRBD2	TRBV18	TRBJ2-4	CASSPGPTSGIGIQYF	TGTGCCAGCTCACCAGGTCCGACTAGCGGGATAGGCATTCAGTACTTC
.	TRBD1	TRBV6-5	TRBJ1-5	CASSSGQGAQPQHF	TGTGCCAGCAGTTCGGGACAGGGCGCCCAGCCCCAGCATTTT
.	TRBD1	TRBV9	TRBJ2-5	CASSVGGTGSQETQYF	TGTGCCAGCAGCGTAGGGGGGACAGGTAGTCAGGAGACCCAGTACTTC
.	TRBD1	TRBV19	TRBJ2-7	CASSLMDRDEQYF	TGTGCCAGTAGTCTAATGGACAGGGACGAGCAGTACTTC
once	.	TRBV19	TRBJ1-1	CASSGAMNTEAFF	TGTGCCAGTAGTGGGGCCATGAACACTGAAGCTTTCTTT
.	.	TRBV9	TRBJ2-6	CASSVGEGANVLTF	TGTGCCAGCAGCGTAGGGGAGGGGGCCAACGTCCTGACTTTC
.	TRBD2	TRBV5-1	TRBJ2-2	CASSLVSVGGLENTGELFF	TGCGCCAGCAGCTTGGTTTCGGTGGGAGGGTTGGAGAACACCGGGGAGCTGTTTTTT
.	.	TRBV2	TRBJ2-5	CASRETDAETQYF	TGTGCCAGCAGGGAGACAGATGCAGAGACCCAGTACTTC
.	.	TRBV7-8	TRBJ2-7	CASSFRAGPKAEQYF	TGTGCCAGCAGCTTCAGAGCCGGGCCAAAAGCCGAGCAGTACTTC
.	TRBD1	TRBV2	TRBJ2-7	CASSERDRGMGVYEQYF	TGTGCCAGCAGTGAGCGGGACAGGGGGATGGGTGTCTACGAGCAGTACTTC
once	TRBD1	TRBV15	TRBJ2-4	CATSRKRTGVNIQYF	TGTGCCACCAGCAGAAAGAGGACAGGGGTCAACATTCAGTACTTC
.	.	TRBV28	TRBJ2-1	CASSWWGSSYNEQFF	TGTGCCAGCAGTTGGTGGGGATCCTCCTACAATGAGCAGTTCTTC
.	.	TRBV6-1	TRBJ1-5	CASSEGDFSNQPQHF	TGTGCCAGCAGTGAAGGGGATTTTAGCAATCAGCCCCAGCATTTT
.	TRBD2	TRBV9	TRBJ2-1	CASSVAGGRASYNEQFF	TGTGCCAGCAGCGTAGCTGGCGGGAGGGCCTCCTACAATGAGCAGTTCTTC
.	.	TRBV28	TRBJ1-1	CASSLPTEGKNTEAFF	TGTGCCAGCAGTTTACCCACCGAGGGAAAGAACACTGAAGCTTTCTTT
.	TRBD2	TRBV29-1	TRBJ2-7	CSVLSGDSYEQYF	TGCAGCGTTCTTAGCGGGGACTCCTACGAGCAGTACTTC
.	TRBD1	TRBV2	TRBJ2-7	CASSARTGSSYEQYF	TGTGCCAGCAGTGCGCGGACAGGGAGCTCCTACGAGCAGTACTTC
.	.	TRBV7-6	TRBJ2-1	CASSLSNEQFF	TGTGCCAGCAGCTTATCCAATGAGCAGTTCTTC
few	.	TRBV7-6	TRBJ1-5	CASSPDSYQPQHF	TGTGCCAGCAGCCCGGACAGTTATCAGCCCCAGCATTTT
.	.	TRBV6-1	TRBJ2-3	CASSEARRGRSTDTQYF	TGTGCCAGCAGTGAAGCTAGGAGGGGGCGAAGCACAGATACGCAGTATTTT
.	.	TRBV6-5	TRBJ2-7	CASSVGTPVTYEQYF	TGTGCCAGCAGTGTCGGGACTCCTGTGACCTACGAGCAGTACTTC
.	TRBD1	TRBV28	TRBJ2-1	CASSLDRGLTYNEQFF	TGTGCCAGCAGTCTCGACAGGGGGTTAACCTACAATGAGCAGTTCTTC
.	.	TRBV6-6	TRBJ1-2	CASSTNSYSNYGYTF	TGTGCCAGCAGTACCAACAGCTACAGTAACTATGGCTACACCTTC
.	TRBD1	TRBV19	TRBJ1-1	CASSIASTGGNTEAFF	TGTGCCAGTAGTATAGCCTCGACAGGGGGGAACACTGAAGCTTTCTTT